The clone carrying this T cell receptor (beta chain) was seen repeatedly, ten times or more. The antigen is unknown. The sample is drawn from a study of human T cells and chemical hapten exposure. Whole-study results and caveats: DPC sensitization did not alter TCRs above 1 in 1000 frequency.

The time point here: healthy volunteer bleed at 6 weeks. Whole blood that had not been fractionated was the source of extracted total RNA. Using its own MiXCR run on the RACE reads, TCRdb lists one record per CDR3 protein. The table includes about 47,000 distinct CDR3 sequences, 3.5% to 4% detected once. The origin of this receptor is a human donor in good health. Some clones in this sample may be carry-over from other donors' samples. The sequencing input was whole blood.

This chain's CDR3 is CASSPHGQGRAYGYTF. DNA for the CDR3: TGTGCCAGCAGTCCTCACGGACAGGGCAGGGCCTATGGCTACACCTTC. This chain links TRBV28 with TRBJ1-2; TRBD1 aligns across 8 bases. Trimming at V came to 5 bases and at J to 4 bases, leaving 12 bases not matched to a gene. Germline CDR1 is MDHEN and CDR2 is SYDVKM. The CDR3 has 16 amino acids.